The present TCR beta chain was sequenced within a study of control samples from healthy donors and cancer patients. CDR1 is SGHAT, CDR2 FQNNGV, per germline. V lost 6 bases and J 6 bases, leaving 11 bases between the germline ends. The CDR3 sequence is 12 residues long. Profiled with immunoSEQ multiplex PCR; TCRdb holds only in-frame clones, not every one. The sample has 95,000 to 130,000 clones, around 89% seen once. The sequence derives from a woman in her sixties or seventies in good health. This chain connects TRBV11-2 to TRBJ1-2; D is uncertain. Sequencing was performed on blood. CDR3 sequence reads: CASRHGDHGYTF. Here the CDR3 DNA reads TGTGCCAGCAGACATGGGGATCATGGCTACACCTTC. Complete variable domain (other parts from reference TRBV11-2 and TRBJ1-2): EAGVAQSPRYKIIEKRQSVAFWCNPISGHATLYWYQQILGQGPKLLIQFQNNGVVDDSQLPKDRFSAERLKGVDSTLKIQPAKLEDSAVYLCASRHGDHGYTFGSGTRLTVV.